A selection of T cell receptor beta chains follows, all from one sample in a study of human thymus T cells. Some clones are missing from TCRdb's copy, which holds only in-frame ones; the method was immunoSEQ multiplex PCR. The sample has under 95,000 clones; around 95% are singletons. Source material: thymus tissue. The receptors stem from a girl less than two years old with a congenital heart defect but otherwise immunologically healthy. Each CDR3 is given with its conserved first and last residue. The D gene is left open where the match is weak. Not every row has a clone size; where given, it reads once, few, many or a size class.

CDR3 DNA	CDR3 protein	J gene	clone size	V gene	D gene
TGCACCAGCAGCCATTTCCGGACCGAGCAAGAGACCCAGTACTTC	CTSSHFRTEQETQYF	TRBJ2-5	-	TRBV1	-
TGTGCCAGCAGTCCTACTAGCAGTAACAGGGGCTTAAACTATGGCTACACCTTC	CASSPTSSNRGLNYGYTF	TRBJ1-2	-	TRBV5-5	TRBD1
TGTGCCAGCAGAAAGAAGTTTCAGAGTCGCGCGAACACCGGGGAGCTGTTTTTT	CASRKKFQSRANTGELFF	TRBJ2-2	-	TRBV27	-
TGTGCCAGCAGCGCCCCGGGTCCCGCGAACACCGGGGAGCTGTTTTTT	CASSAPGPANTGELFF	TRBJ2-2	-	TRBV5-4	-
TGTGCCAGCAGCCAAGAGGGGGTATTGGGCCGTAATCTTATGCGGGATGAGCAGTTCTTC	CASSQEGVLGRNLMRDEQFF	TRBJ2-1	-	TRBV4-2	-
TGTGCCACCAGCGACTCTAGCGGGAGGGCCCTTTGGAATGAGCAGTTCTTC	CATSDSSGRALWNEQFF	TRBJ2-1	-	TRBV15	TRBD2
TGTGCCAGGGGGGCAGGCTCTAATGAAAAACTGTTTTTT	CARGAGSNEKLFF	TRBJ1-4	-	TRBV2	-
TGCGCCAGCAGTGACGGCGTAGGTCAGAAGAACACTGAAGCTTTCTTT	CASSDGVGQKNTEAFF	TRBJ1-1	-	TRBV10-1	-
TGTGCCAGTAGTAAGACCCTTTATCAGCCCCAGCATTTT	CASSKTLYQPQHF	TRBJ1-5	once	TRBV19	-
TGCGCCAGCAGCTCGGGGGACGGTACCTACGAGCAGTACTTC	CASSSGDGTYEQYF	TRBJ2-7	once	TRBV5-1	-
TGTGCCAGCAGCCAAGAGGTGGCGGGAGGGCTCTTTCTTAGCTCCTACAATGAGCAGTTCTTC	CASSQEVAGGLFLSSYNEQFF	TRBJ2-1	-	TRBV4-2	TRBD2
TGTGCCAGCAGGCGGGTTGGGGCAGATACGCAGTATTTT	CASRRVGADTQYF	TRBJ2-3	-	TRBV7-2	-